This TCR beta chain emerged from a study of OX40 agonist ivuxolimab in advanced cancers. Study in general: Ivuxolimab doses were 0.01, 0.1, 0.3, 1.5, 3 or 10 mg/kg every 2 weeks. Those treated in dose escalation had hepatocellular carcinoma, melanoma, renal cell cancer or head and neck cancer.

General study results and limits: Undetermined was the antigen specificity of the expanded peripheral T cells. The study observed clonal expansion of CD4+ and CD8+ blood T cells by week 6 at 0.1 to 3.0 mg/kg.

CDR3 length: 12 amino acids. Per the germline V gene, CDR1 is LNHNV and CDR2 is YYDKDF (reference sequence). The V end lost 8 bases, the J end lost 7 bases, and 14 bases lay between the germline ends. This table comes from immunoSEQ multiplex PCR, and its TCRdb copy is limited to in-frame clones, with some not included. The table includes about 63,000 clones, roughly nine tenths detected once. This clone came up a few times. Its antigen is unidentified. The genes are TRBV15 and TRBJ1-1; possibly TRBD1 for D (5 bases). The source is an adult with an advanced solid tumor such as melanoma, head and neck, liver or kidney cancer. Sequences were derived from CD4+ or CD8+ T cells sorted from blood, sampled in a trial of the OX40 agonist ivuxolimab. CDR3 loop: CATRRGGIEAFF. The CDR3, as DNA: TGTGCCACCCGCCGCGGGGGGATTGAAGCTTTCTTT.